These 24 T cell receptor beta chains share one sample of origin, sequenced in a study of cytomegalovirus exposure and HLA in healthy donors. This PCR relied on a set of 60 Vbeta primers and 13 Jbeta primers. TCRdb keeps only in-frame clones here, not all; method: immunoSEQ multiplex PCR. The sample yields around 100,000 clones, approximately 66% seen once. Sequenced sample: PBMCs. The receptors were sampled from a man aged 35 to 55 in good health and CMV-seropositive.

V is TRBV2 and J is TRBJ2-7; TRBD2 matches at 11 bases. The CDR3 has 16 residues. Germline V gene data show CDR1 as SNHLY and CDR2 as FYNNEI. V lost 4 bases to trimming and J lost 6 bases; unmatched junction nucleotides: 11. Written as DNA, the CDR3 is TGTGCCAGCAGTGCCCGACTAGCGGGGCCACGTGGCGAGCAGTACGTC. The encoded protein is CASSARLAGPRGEQYV.

The DNA for the CDR3 is TGTGCCAGCAGTGAGACTGTCGATACGCAGTATTTT. Protein sequence: CASSETVDTQYF. The rearrangement links TRBV6-1 to TRBJ2-3; D call uncertain. CDR3 length: 12 amino acids. CDR1 and CDR2 (germline): MNHNS, SASEGT. V shed 3 bases and J shed 6 bases, with 7 bases lying between them.

This clone has just a few counts. The gene calls are TRBV30 and TRBJ1-6; 9 bases line up with TRBD1. Germline CDR1 and CDR2: GTSNPN and SVGIG (reference sequence). The length of the CDR3 is 15 residues. Trimming took 4 bases from V and 8 from J; bases not matched to a gene: 9. CDR3 DNA sequence: TGTGCCTGGACCTCCGCGGACAGGGGTCATTCACCCCTCCACTTT. Its translation: CAWTSADRGHSPLHF.

The chain uses TRBV2 and TRBJ2-3, with 14 bases that match TRBD2. The CDR3 consists of 17 residues. Germline V lookup: CDR1 SNHLY, CDR2 FYNNEI. The J segment lost 0 bases and the V segment lost 6 bases, leaving 5 bases of the junction unmatched. In DNA, the CDR3 is TGTGCCAGCAGGGCAAGGACTAGCGGGAGGAGCACAGATACGCAGTATTTT. As protein: CASRARTSGRSTDTQYF.

The chain employs TRBV7-6 and TRBJ1-1; 9 bases agree with TRBD1. CDR1 SGHVS and CDR2 FNYEAQ come from the germline V gene. After removal of 6 bases from V and 6 bases from J, the junction contained 11 bases not matched to a gene. The CDR3 length is 15 residues. Here the CDR3 DNA reads TGTGCCAGCAGTTTAACAGGGGGCCTGGGCTCTGAAGCTTTCTTT. It is translated as CASSLTGGLGSEAFF.

V usage is TRBV5-6 and J usage is TRBJ1-2; no clear D gene. Germline CDR1 reads SGHDT; CDR2 reads YYEEEE. The ends were cut back, 2 bases at V and 2 bases at J, with 10 bases in the middle. The CDR3 is 14 amino acids. The CDR3 nucleotides are TGTGCCAGCAGCTTCTCCCCGGAGAACTATGGCTACACCTTC. Translated: CASSFSPENYGYTF.

This clone has more than one count but fewer than ten. The V call is TRBV4-2, the J call TRBJ2-1; 8 bases align to TRBD1. This CDR3 has 15 residues. Germline V gives CDR1 LGHNA, CDR2 YNFKEQ. V gave up 0 bases and J gave up 3 bases; unmatched junction bases: 1. The CDR3 sequence is CASSQETGGYNEQFF. The CDR3 nucleotides are TGTGCCAGCAGCCAAGAAACAGGGGGCTACAATGAGCAGTTCTTC.

This chain joins TRBV19 and TRBJ1-1; D unclear. CDR3 length equals 15 residues. Trimming took off 1 base at V and 1 base at J, with 10 bases between the two ends. Germline lookup yields CDR1 LNHDA and CDR2 SQIVND (reference sequence). CDR3: CASSIATHGNTEAFF. The CDR3 coding sequence is TGTGCCAGTAGTATAGCCACCCACGGGAACACTGAAGCTTTCTTT.

The chain links TRBV28 to TRBJ2-1; 8 bases line up with TRBD2. The germline CDR1 and CDR2 sequences are MDHEN and SYDVKM. The J segment lost 3 bases and the V segment lost 6 bases, leaving 4 bases of the junction unmatched. The CDR3 consists of 14 residues. In DNA form, the CDR3 reads TGTGCCAGCAGCTCCCTAGCGGGCTACAATGAGCAGTTCTTC. Its translation is CASSSLAGYNEQFF.

This clone turned up a few times. The chain carries TRBV6-6 and TRBJ1-1; a possible D gene is TRBD1 (5 bases). The CDR3 spans 13 residues. Germline V gene lookup returns CDR1 MNHNY and CDR2 SVGAGI (reference sequence). The V gene lost 7 bases and the J gene lost 1 base, with 10 bases spanning the gap. DNA for the CDR3: TGTGCCAGCATCCCCGGGGGGAACACTGAAGCTTTCTTT. Its protein product is CASIPGGNTEAFF.

This chain links TRBV19 with TRBJ2-7; maybe TRBD2 (5 bases). Germline assignment: CDR1 LNHDA and CDR2 SQIVND (reference sequence). The V end was cut by 6 bases, the J end by 1 base, with 10 bases between. This CDR3 has 13 residues. The chain's CDR3 is CASSEDFSYEQYF. The CDR3 region has the DNA TGTGCCAGTAGCGAGGACTTTTCCTACGAGCAGTACTTC.

This chain links TRBV9 with TRBJ2-1, with 10 nucleotides matching TRBD2. V shed 4 bases and J 7 bases; nucleotides not matched to a gene: 5. Germline V CDR1 and CDR2: SGDLS, YYNGEE. This CDR3 comprises 14 residues. The CDR3 DNA sequence: TGTGCCAGCAGCCCCGCGGGACTAGCGAATGAGCAGTTCTTC. It specifies CASSPAGLANEQFF.

This clone appeared a few times. V is TRBV6-1 and J is TRBJ2-7, with 9 positions matching TRBD1. V shed 2 bases and J 7 bases; nucleotides not matched to a gene: 9. CDR1 MNHNS and CDR2 SASEGT come from the germline V gene. The CDR3 sequence is 15 residues long. The CDR3 sequence is CASSEFWTGDWEQYF. The CDR3 bases are TGTGCCAGCAGTGAATTTTGGACAGGGGATTGGGAGCAGTACTTC.

CDR3 region: CASSGTRSGRANEQFF. Here the CDR3 DNA reads TGCGCCAGCAGTGGAACTAGGAGCGGGAGGGCCAATGAGCAGTTCTTC. The rearrangement joins TRBV10-1 to TRBJ2-1, with 10 bases matching TRBD2. Germline CDR1 WNHNN, CDR2 SYGVQD (reference sequence). The V gene end was trimmed by 4 bases and the J gene end by 6 bases; junction bases not matched to a gene: 9. The CDR3 has 16 residues.

The CDR3 DNA sequence: TGTGCCAGCAGTTTCGCAGGGGAGAGCTATGGCTACACCTTC. Protein product: CASSFAGESYGYTF. V usage is TRBV28 and J usage is TRBJ1-2, with a possible D match to TRBD1 (6 bases). Trimming left V 3 bases short and J 4 bases short, with 12 bases between. The CDR3 contains 14 residues. Germline lookup yields CDR1 MDHEN and CDR2 SYDVKM.

This clone was seen a single time. The genes are TRBV30 and TRBJ2-3; D is perhaps TRBD2 (5 bases). Looked up from germline, CDR1 is GTSNPN and CDR2 is SVGIG (reference sequence). Trimming took 2 bases from V and 0 from J, leaving 12 bases between them. The CDR3 is 15 residues long. CDR3 nucleotides: TGTGCCTGGAGTTCCCTAGGGAGTAGCACAGATACGCAGTATTTT. This codes for CAWSSLGSSTDTQYF.

Worth noting for this clone: One end of the junction is discordant with germline, which a read error may explain. The chain employs TRBV6-5 and TRBJ1-4, with unresolved D. The V gene's germline CDR1 is MNHEY and CDR2 SVGAGI. The CDR3 contains 15 residues. The CDR3 DNA is TGTGCCAGCAGGTTAAGTTCGGTAATCGAGGAAAGACTGTTTTTT. This translates into CASRLSSVIEERLFF.

J is TRBJ1-1 and V is TRBV11-2; D gene uncertain. V gave up 5 bases and J gave up 0 bases, with 10 bases separating them. Germline CDR1 SGHAT, CDR2 FQNNGV. The CDR3 runs 14 residues. CDR3 region: CASSLTVMNTEAFF. Here the CDR3 DNA reads TGTGCCAGCAGCCTGACTGTCATGAACACTGAAGCTTTCTTT.

This clone was seen a few times. The genes are TRBV30 and TRBJ2-7; no clear D. Germline V gene data show CDR1 as GTSNPN and CDR2 as SVGIG (reference sequence). The CDR3 is 14 amino acids. Deletions cut 0 bases from V and 5 bases from J, with 14 bases between. CDR3 bases: TGTGCCTGGAGTGTGTGGCAAGTTTCCCACGAGCAGTACTTC. It translates to CAWSVWQVSHEQYF.

V and J are TRBV30 and TRBJ2-7; 7 bases are a match to TRBD2. Germline CDR1 GTSNPN, CDR2 SVGIG (reference sequence). The CDR3 consists of 13 residues. V shed 5 bases and J 2 bases; nucleotides not matched to a gene: 6. The CDR3 is CAWAPTSPYEQYF. As DNA, the CDR3 is TGTGCCTGGGCCCCGACTAGCCCCTACGAGCAGTACTTC.

The CDR3 region has the DNA TGTGCCAGCAGCCCCCCTCGGGGGGAGGGCACTGAAGCTTTCTTT. This encodes CASSPPRGEGTEAFF. The V gene is TRBV4-2, the J gene TRBJ1-1; tentatively, D is TRBD1 (5 bases). Trimming removed 4 bases from V and 4 bases from J, with 16 bases in between. The length of the CDR3 is 15 residues. Looked up from germline, CDR1 is LGHNA and CDR2 is YNFKEQ.

The table lists this clone with a few counts. The gene calls are TRBV30 and TRBJ1-5; 7 bases are a match to TRBD1. The V gene end was trimmed by 0 bases and the J gene end by 11 bases; junction bases not matched to a gene: 16. In germline, CDR1 is GTSNPN, CDR2 SVGIG (reference sequence). This CDR3 region has 16 residues. The CDR3 DNA reads as TGTGCCTGGAGTGTACTCGACTTTACCACAGGGGAATCCCAGCATTTT. Its protein product is CAWSVLDFTTGESQHF.

V and J are TRBV9 and TRBJ2-5; 7 bases fit TRBD1. This CDR3 is 15 amino acids long. Germline V lookup: CDR1 SGDLS, CDR2 YYNGEE. Trimming at V came to 3 bases and at J to 1 base, leaving 6 bases not matched to a gene. The CDR3 here is CASSAGGGGQETQYF. The CDR3 DNA reads as TGTGCCAGCAGCGCAGGGGGTGGGGGCCAAGAGACCCAGTACTTC.

V gene TRBV28 combines with J gene TRBJ1-1; D is ambiguous. The V gene's germline CDR1 is MDHEN and CDR2 SYDVKM. The CDR3 sequence is 14 residues long. The ends were cut back, 3 bases at V and 4 bases at J, with 12 bases in the middle. CDR3 nucleotides: TGTGCCAGCAGTTTTGCCGACCGGGGCACTGAAGCTTTCTTT. Translating it yields CASSFADRGTEAFF.